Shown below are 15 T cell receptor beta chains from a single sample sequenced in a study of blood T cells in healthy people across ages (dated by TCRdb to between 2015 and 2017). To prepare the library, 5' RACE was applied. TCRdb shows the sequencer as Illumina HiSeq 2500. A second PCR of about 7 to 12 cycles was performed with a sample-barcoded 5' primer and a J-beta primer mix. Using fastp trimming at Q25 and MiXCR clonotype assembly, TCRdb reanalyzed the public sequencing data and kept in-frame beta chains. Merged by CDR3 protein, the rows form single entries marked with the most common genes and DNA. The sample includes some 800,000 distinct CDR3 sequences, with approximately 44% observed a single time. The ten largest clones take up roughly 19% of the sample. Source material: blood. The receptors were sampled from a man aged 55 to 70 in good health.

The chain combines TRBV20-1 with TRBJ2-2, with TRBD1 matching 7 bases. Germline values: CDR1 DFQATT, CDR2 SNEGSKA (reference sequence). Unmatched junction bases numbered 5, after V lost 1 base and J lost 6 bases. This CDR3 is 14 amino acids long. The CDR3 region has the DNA TGCAGTGCTAGAGGGGGGCAGGGGGCCGGGGAGCTGTTTTTT. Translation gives CSARGGQGAGELFF.

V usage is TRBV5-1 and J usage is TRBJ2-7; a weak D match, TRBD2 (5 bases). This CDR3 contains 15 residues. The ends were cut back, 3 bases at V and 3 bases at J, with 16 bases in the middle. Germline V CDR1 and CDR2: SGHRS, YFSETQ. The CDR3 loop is CASSYGLTEFYEQYF. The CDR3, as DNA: TGCGCCAGCAGCTACGGACTGACGGAGTTCTACGAGCAGTACTTC.

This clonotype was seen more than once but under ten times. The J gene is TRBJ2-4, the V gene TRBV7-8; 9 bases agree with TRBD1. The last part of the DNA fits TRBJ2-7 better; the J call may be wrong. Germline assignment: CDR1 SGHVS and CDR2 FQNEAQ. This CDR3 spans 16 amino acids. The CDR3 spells CASSEHPGQGSGEQYF. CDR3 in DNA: TGTGCCAGCAGCGAGCACCCGGGACAGGGCTCGGGCGAGCAGTACTTC.

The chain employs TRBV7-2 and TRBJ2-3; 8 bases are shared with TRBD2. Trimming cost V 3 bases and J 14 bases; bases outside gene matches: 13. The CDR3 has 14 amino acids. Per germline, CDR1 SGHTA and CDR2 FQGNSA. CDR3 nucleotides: TGTGCCAGCAGCTTGACCGGGGGGGCGGCTCGCGGGTATTTT. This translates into CASSLTGGAARGYF.

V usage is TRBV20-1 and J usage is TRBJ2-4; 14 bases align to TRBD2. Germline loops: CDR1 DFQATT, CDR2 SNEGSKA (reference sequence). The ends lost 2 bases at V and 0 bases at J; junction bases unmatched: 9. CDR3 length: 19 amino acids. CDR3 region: CSARTRGLAGEVAKNIQYF. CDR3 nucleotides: TGCAGTGCTAGAACGCGGGGACTAGCGGGGGAGGTAGCCAAAAACATTCAGTACTTC.

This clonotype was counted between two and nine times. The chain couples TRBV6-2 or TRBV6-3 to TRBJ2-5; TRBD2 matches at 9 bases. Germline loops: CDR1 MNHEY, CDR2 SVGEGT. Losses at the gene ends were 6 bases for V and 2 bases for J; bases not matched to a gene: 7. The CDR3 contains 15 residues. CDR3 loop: CASSVGTSIQETQYF. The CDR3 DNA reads TGTGCCAGCAGCGTCGGGACTAGCATACAAGAGACCCAGTACTTC.

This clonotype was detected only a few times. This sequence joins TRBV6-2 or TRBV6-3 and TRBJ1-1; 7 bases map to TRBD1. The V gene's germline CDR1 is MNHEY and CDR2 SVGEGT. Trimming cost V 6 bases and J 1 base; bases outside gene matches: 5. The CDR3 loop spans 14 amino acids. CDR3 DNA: TGTGCCAGCAGGCCGACAGGGAGGAACACTGAAGCTTTCTTT. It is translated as CASRPTGRNTEAFF.

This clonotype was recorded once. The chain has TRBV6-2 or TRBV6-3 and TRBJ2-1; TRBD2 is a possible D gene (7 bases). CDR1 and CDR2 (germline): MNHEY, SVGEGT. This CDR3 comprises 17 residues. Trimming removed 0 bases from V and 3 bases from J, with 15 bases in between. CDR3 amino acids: CASSYSRAGAVYNEQFF. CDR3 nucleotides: TGTGCCAGCAGTTACTCCCGCGCGGGGGCTGTCTACAATGAGCAGTTCTTC.

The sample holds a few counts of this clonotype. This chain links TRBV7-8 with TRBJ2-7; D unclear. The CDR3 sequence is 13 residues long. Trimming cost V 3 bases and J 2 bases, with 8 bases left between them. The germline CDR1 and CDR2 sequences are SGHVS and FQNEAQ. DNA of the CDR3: TGTGCCAGCAGCTTTTCCCTCGCCTACGAGCAGTACTTC. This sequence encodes CASSFSLAYEQYF.

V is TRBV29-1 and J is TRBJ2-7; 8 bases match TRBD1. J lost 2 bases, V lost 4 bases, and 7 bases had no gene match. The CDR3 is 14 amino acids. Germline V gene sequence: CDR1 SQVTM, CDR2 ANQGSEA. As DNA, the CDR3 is TGCAGCGTTGTGCCCGGGGACAGGCCCTACGAGCAGTACTTC. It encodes CSVVPGDRPYEQYF.

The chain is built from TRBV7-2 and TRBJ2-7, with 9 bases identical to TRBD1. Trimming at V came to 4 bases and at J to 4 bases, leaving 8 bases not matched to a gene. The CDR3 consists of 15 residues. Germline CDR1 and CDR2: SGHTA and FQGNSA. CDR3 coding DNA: TGTGCCAGCAGCTCCCCCGGGACAGGGAGATACGAGCAGTACTTC. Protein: CASSSPGTGRYEQYF.

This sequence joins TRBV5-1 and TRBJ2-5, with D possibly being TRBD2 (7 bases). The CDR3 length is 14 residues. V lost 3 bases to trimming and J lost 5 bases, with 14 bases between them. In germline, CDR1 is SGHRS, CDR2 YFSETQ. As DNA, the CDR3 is TGCGCCAGCAGCTCCGCGGGGGCCGAGGAGACCCAGTACTTC. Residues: CASSSAGAEETQYF.

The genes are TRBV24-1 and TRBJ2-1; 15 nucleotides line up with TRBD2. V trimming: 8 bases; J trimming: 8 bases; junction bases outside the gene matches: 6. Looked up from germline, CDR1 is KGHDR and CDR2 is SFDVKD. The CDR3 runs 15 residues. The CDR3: CATKRTSGGADEQFF. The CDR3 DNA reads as TGTGCCACCAAAAGGACTAGCGGGGGGGCAGATGAGCAGTTCTTC.

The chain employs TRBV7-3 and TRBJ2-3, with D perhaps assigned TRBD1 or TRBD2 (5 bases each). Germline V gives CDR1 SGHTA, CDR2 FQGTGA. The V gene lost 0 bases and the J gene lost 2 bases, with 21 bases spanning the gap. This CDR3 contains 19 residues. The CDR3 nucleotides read TGTGCCAGCAGCTTAACTGCCCCCCGGGGCCTCTCAAACACAGATACGCAGTATTTT. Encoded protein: CASSLTAPRGLSNTDTQYF.

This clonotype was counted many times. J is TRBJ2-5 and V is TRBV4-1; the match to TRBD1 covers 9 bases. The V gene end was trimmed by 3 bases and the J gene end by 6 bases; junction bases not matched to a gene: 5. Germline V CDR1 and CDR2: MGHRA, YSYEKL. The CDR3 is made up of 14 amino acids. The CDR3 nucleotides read TGCGCCAGCAGCCAGGAGGACAGGGGAAAGACCCAGTACTTC. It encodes CASSQEDRGKTQYF.